The T cell receptor beta chain under discussion was sequenced for a study of blood T cell repertoires in COVID-19. In germline, CDR1 is LNHDA, CDR2 SQIVND (reference sequence). There are 14 residues in the CDR3. Trimming pared 1 base from V and 4 bases from J, leaving 10 bases between. Study processing details: By means of reference gene primer amplification, nucleated cell counts were estimated. Sequenced by immunoSEQ multiplex PCR; TCRdb stores in-frame clones only, minus some. V, J and clone size are taken as reported in that table, and D and trimming were inferred from the DNA itself. The table has a few hundred thousand clones, 82% seen once. Clinical history as reported by participants underpinned cohort assignment.

The sequenced sample was PBMCs or T cells enriched from blood (not recorded which). The source of this sequence is a woman aged 55-69 years who had recovered from COVID-19. The chain joins TRBV19 to TRBJ1-1, with D maybe TRBD1 (5 bases). CDR3 in amino acids: CASSIVGAGTEAFF. CDR3 nucleotides: TGTGCCAGTAGTATAGTAGGGGCCGGCACTGAAGCTTTCTTT.